The next 11 T cell receptor beta chains were all read from a single sample in a study of blood T cell repertoires in COVID-19. Using immunoSEQ multiplex PCR, the repertoire was profiled, and TCRdb retains in-frame clones only, with some absent. The sample shows approximately 99,000 clones, over 65% of them seen only once. Source material: peripheral blood. The receptor source for this set is a woman between 35 and 50 years old with acute or convalescent COVID-19.

DNA of the CDR3: TGTGCCAGCAGCCCCATTGGAGCGGCCGGGGCCAACGTCCTGACTTTC. Protein product: CASSPIGAAGANVLTF. The rearrangement joins TRBV11-2 to TRBJ2-6, with a possible D match to TRBD2 (5 bases). The ends were cut back, 5 bases at V and 4 bases at J, with 15 bases in the middle. CDR3 length: 16 residues. Per germline, CDR1 SGHAT and CDR2 FQNNGV.

The chain recombines TRBV19 with TRBJ1-5, with D unclear. This CDR3 has 12 residues. Trimming removed 7 bases at V and 2 bases at J, with 6 bases between. Germline CDR1 LNHDA, CDR2 SQIVND (reference sequence). The CDR3 coding sequence is TGTGCCAGTAACCCGGGCAATCAGCCCCAGCATTTT. Residues: CASNPGNQPQHF.

This clone was counted once. This rearrangement joins TRBV29-1 to TRBJ2-3; 11 bases fit TRBD1. The CDR3 totals 14 residues. The J segment lost 1 base and the V segment lost 7 bases, leaving 4 bases of the junction unmatched. CDR1 is SQVTM and CDR2 is ANQGSEA in the germline V gene. CDR3 sequence (DNA): TGCAGCGGATGGGGACAGGGGGGCACAGATACGCAGTATTTT. Translation: CSGWGQGGTDTQYF.

V gene TRBV5-1 combines with J gene TRBJ2-3; 8 bases are a match to TRBD2. Germline values: CDR1 SGHRS, CDR2 YFSETQ. The CDR3 runs 16 residues. V shed 3 bases and J 5 bases; nucleotides not matched to a gene: 11. CDR3 protein: CASSSGGATQGDTQYF. Here the CDR3 DNA reads TGCGCCAGCAGCTCGGGGGGGGCCACCCAGGGAGATACGCAGTATTTT. Complete variable domain (other parts from reference TRBV5-1 and TRBJ2-3): KAGVTQTPRYLIKTRGQQVTLSCSPISGHRSVSWYQQTPGQGLQFLFEYFSETQRNKGNFPGRFSGRQFSNSRSEMNVSTLELGDSALYLCASSSGGATQGDTQYFGPGTRLTVL.

This chain joins TRBV7-9 and TRBJ2-1; possible D gene TRBD1, 5 bases. The CDR3 length is 13 residues. V was cut by 2 bases and J by 8 bases, with 10 bases left in between. Germline lookup yields CDR1 SEHNR and CDR2 FQNEAQ (reference sequence). The CDR3 DNA reads as TGTGCCAGCAGCTTACCTAGGGGATATGAGCAGTTCTTC. Translation: CASSLPRGYEQFF.

V and J are TRBV6-2 or TRBV6-3 and TRBJ1-5; D uncertain. This CDR3 has 17 amino acids. V shed 5 bases and J shed 4 bases, with 21 bases lying between them. Germline V gives CDR1 MNHEY, CDR2 SVGEGT. CDR3 sequence (DNA): TGTGCCAGCAGTACCCCGACGACCTCGATAGCAAATCAGCCCCAGCATTTT. Residues: CASSTPTTSIANQPQHF.

In the case of this clone: An end of the junction differs from the germline gene, which may be a read error. The chain is built from TRBV20-1 and TRBJ1-4, with TRBD1 as a possible D gene (5 bases). The CDR3 covers 11 residues. The germline gives CDR1 DFQATT, CDR2 SNEGSKA (reference sequence). The CDR3 protein is CSGFLNEKLFF. CDR3 nucleotides: TGTTCAGGGTTTCTTAACGAAAAACTGTTTTTT.

This clone was counted only a few times. This sequence joins TRBV7-9 and TRBJ2-3; D unresolved. Germline V gives CDR1 SEHNR, CDR2 FQNEAQ (reference sequence). Deletions cut 3 bases from V and 6 bases from J, with 4 bases between. The CDR3 has 11 amino acids. CDR3 bases: TGTGCCAGCAGCTTCTCGGATACGCAGTATTTT. It specifies CASSFSDTQYF.

J is TRBJ2-5 and V is TRBV9, with D perhaps TRBD1 (6 bases). The CDR3 length is 14 residues. Germline lookup yields CDR1 SGDLS and CDR2 YYNGEE. V was pared by 0 bases and J by 2 bases, with 8 bases between. In DNA, the CDR3 is TGTGCCAGCAGCGTAGGAGGACAGCAAGAGACCCAGTACTTC. Translation: CASSVGGQQETQYF.

The gene calls are TRBV15 and TRBJ2-2, with 12 bases aligning to TRBD2. The V segment lost 9 bases and the J segment 4 bases; nucleotides outside the gene matches: 9. There are 16 residues in the CDR3. Germline V lookup: CDR1 LNHNV, CDR2 YYDKDF (reference sequence). CDR3 sequence (DNA): TGTGCCACGGGGACTAGCGGGCGGCGGGGCACCGGGGAGCTGTTTTTT. Amino acids: CATGTSGRRGTGELFF.

The chain's CDR3 is CASSLGGGDRDYGYTF. CDR3 sequence (DNA): TGTGCCAGCAGCTTAGGAGGTGGGGACAGGGATTATGGCTACACCTTC. This chain connects TRBV7-8 to TRBJ1-2; 9 bases line up with TRBD1. V lost 1 base to trimming and J lost 5 bases; unmatched junction nucleotides: 8. The germline gives CDR1 SGHVS, CDR2 FQNEAQ. This CDR3 comprises 16 residues.